The 6 T cell receptor beta chains listed next were all sequenced from one sample in a study of T cell changes during pregnancy in multiple sclerosis. Repertoires were generated with immunoSEQ multiplex PCR, while TCRdb's copy carries only in-frame clones and drops some. Here the sample spans 85,000 to 100,000 clones, roughly 92% being singletons. Source: peripheral blood, taken after pregnancy. These receptors originate from a female donor with multiple sclerosis, enrolled in a pregnancy study.

The chain recombines TRBV13 with TRBJ2-2, with D possibly TRBD2 on 5 matching bases. Deletions cut 2 bases from V and 3 bases from J, with 10 bases between. This CDR3 has 15 residues. In germline, CDR1 is PRHDT, CDR2 FYEKMQ (reference sequence). The CDR3 region has the DNA TGTGCCAGCAGCTTAAGTCTAGCCTACACCGGGGAGCTGTTTTTT. Protein sequence: CASSLSLAYTGELFF.

This rearrangement joins TRBV5-1 to TRBJ1-3; no firm D call. V shed 0 bases and J shed 2 bases, with 9 bases lying between them. This CDR3 is built from 15 residues. Germline CDR1 and CDR2: SGHRS and YFSETQ. DNA for the CDR3: TGCGCCAGCAGCTTGGACCGAGCCCCTGGAAACACCATATATTTT. Translated: CASSLDRAPGNTIYF.

The chain is built from TRBV5-1 and TRBJ2-5; perhaps TRBD1 as D (5 bases). Germline CDR1 reads SGHRS; CDR2 reads YFSETQ. Trimming took 6 bases from V and 4 from J, leaving 16 bases between them. There are 14 residues in the CDR3. The CDR3, as DNA: TGCGCCAGCAATATGGGATGGGGCGGAGAGACCCAGTACTTC. Protein: CASNMGWGGETQYF.

Concerning this clone itself: At one boundary the junction diverges from the germline segment, which might be a read error. The J gene is TRBJ1-2, the V gene TRBV30, with 7 bases that match TRBD1. The CDR3 length is 11 residues. Germline CDR1 is GTSNPN and CDR2 is SVGIG (reference sequence). CDR3 in amino acids: CAYPGTAGVLF. The CDR3 bases are TGTGCCTACCCCGGGACAGCCGGGGTTCTCTTC.

Here the CDR3 reads CASSPLGADTEAFF. The CDR3, as DNA: TGTGCCAGCTCACCATTAGGGGCGGACACTGAAGCTTTCTTT. The chain links TRBV18 to TRBJ1-1, with D possibly being TRBD1 (5 bases). The CDR3 extends over 14 amino acids. V shed 2 bases and J shed 3 bases, with 10 bases lying between them. Looked up from germline, CDR1 is KGHSH and CDR2 is LQKENI. Looking up the rest from reference TRBV18 and TRBJ1-1 gives the full variable domain: NAGVMQNPRHLVRRRGQEARLRCSPMKGHSHVYWYRQLPEEGLKFMVYLQKENIIDESGMPKERFSAEFPKEGPSILRIQQVVRGDSAAYFCASSPLGADTEAFFGQGTRLTVV.

This clone has a single count. CDR3 coding DNA: TGTGCCAGCAGCCCTCCACGGTTCGGGACAGGGTACTACGAGCAGTACTTC. Translation gives CASSPPRFGTGYYEQYF. J is TRBJ2-7 and V is TRBV14; 9 positions match TRBD1. Germline V gene data show CDR1 as SGHDN and CDR2 as FVKESK. V gave up 4 bases and J gave up 3 bases; unmatched junction bases: 13. This CDR3 has 17 amino acids.